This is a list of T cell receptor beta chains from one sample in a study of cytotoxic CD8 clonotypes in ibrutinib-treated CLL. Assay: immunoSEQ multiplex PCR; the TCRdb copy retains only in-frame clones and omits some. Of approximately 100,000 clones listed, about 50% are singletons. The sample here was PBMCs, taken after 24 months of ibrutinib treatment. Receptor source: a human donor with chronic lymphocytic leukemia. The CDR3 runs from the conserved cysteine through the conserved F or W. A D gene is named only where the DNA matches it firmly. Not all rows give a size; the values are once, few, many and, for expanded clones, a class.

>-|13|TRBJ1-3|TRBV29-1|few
CSTRSNSGNTIYF
TGCAGCACCAGGTCGAACTCTGGAAACACCATATATTTT
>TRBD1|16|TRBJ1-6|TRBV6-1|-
CASSEGQGTYNSPLHF
TGTGCCAGCAGTGAAGGACAGGGCACCTATAATTCACCCCTCCACTTT
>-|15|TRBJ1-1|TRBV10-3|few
CAISELAGLETEAFF
TGTGCCATCAGTGAGCTAGCAGGTCTTGAGACTGAAGCTTTCTTT
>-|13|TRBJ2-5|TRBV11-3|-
CASSESLRETQYF
TGTGCCAGCAGCGAGTCACTTAGGGAGACCCAGTACTTC
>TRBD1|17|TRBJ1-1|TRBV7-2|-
CASSFTGQGGANTEAFF
TGTGCCAGCAGCTTCACTGGACAGGGTGGGGCGAACACTGAAGCTTTCTTT
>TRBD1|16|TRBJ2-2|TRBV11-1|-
CASTELQGAQLGELFF
TGTGCCAGCACCGAGTTACAGGGGGCGCAACTCGGGGAGCTGTTTTTT
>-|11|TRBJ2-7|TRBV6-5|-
CASSSKGEQYF
TGTGCCAGCAGTTCAAAAGGGGAGCAGTACTTC
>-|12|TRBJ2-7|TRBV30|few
CAWRDSGYEQYF
TGTGCCTGGAGAGACTCTGGCTACGAGCAGTACTTC
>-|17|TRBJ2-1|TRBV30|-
CAWSGKTGLLHIDEQFF
TGTGCCTGGAGCGGGAAGACGGGGCTGCTGCACATCGATGAGCAGTTCTTC
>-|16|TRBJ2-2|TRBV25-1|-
CASSESSGANTGELFF
TGTGCCAGCAGTGAATCTAGTGGTGCGAACACCGGGGAGCTGTTTTTT
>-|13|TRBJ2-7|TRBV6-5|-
CASSRLLGNEQYF
TGTGCCAGCAGCCGCTTACTCGGGAACGAGCAGTACTTC
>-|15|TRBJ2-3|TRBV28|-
CASSPPGSRTDTQYF
TGTGCCAGCAGCCCTCCCGGGTCTCGCACAGATACGCAGTATTTT
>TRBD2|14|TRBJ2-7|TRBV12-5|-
CASGPRGGGYEQYF
TGTGCTAGTGGTCCCCGCGGGGGTGGCTACGAGCAGTACTTC
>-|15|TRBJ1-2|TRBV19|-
CASSLLTQDNYGYTF
TGTGCCAGTAGCTTACTAACCCAGGATAACTATGGCTACACCTTC
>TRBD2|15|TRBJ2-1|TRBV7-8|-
CASRSSGGVYNEQFF
TGTGCCAGCAGGTCTAGCGGGGGGGTATACAATGAGCAGTTCTTC
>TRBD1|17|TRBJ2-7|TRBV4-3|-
CASSQGSYGQGLYEQYF
TGCGCCAGCAGCCAAGGTTCCTATGGACAGGGGTTGTACGAGCAGTACTTC
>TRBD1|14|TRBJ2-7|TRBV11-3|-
CASSLGQGGYEQYF
TGTGCCAGCAGCTTAGGACAGGGTGGCTACGAGCAGTACTTC
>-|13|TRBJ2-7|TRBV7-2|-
CASSLRRTYEQYF
TGTGCCAGCAGCTTACGAAGGACCTACGAGCAGTACTTC
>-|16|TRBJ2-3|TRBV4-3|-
CASSQGISGGADTQYF
TGCGCCAGCAGCCAAGGGATCAGTGGGGGCGCAGATACGCAGTATTTT
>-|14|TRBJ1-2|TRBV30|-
CAWSAQGGPYGYTF
TGTGCCTGGAGCGCCCAAGGGGGACCTTATGGCTACACCTTC
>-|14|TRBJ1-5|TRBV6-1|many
CASSELRVSRAQHF
TGTGCCAGCAGTGAACTCAGGGTATCAAGGGCCCAGCATTTT
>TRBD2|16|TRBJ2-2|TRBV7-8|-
CASSPRLAGKPGELFF
TGTGCCAGCAGCCCGCGACTAGCGGGGAAGCCCGGGGAGCTGTTTTTT
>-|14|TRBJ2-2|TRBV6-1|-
CASISRGGHRELFF
TGTGCCAGCATCTCAAGGGGAGGACACCGGGAGCTGTTTTTT
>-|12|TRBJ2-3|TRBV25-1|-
CASRENYDTQYF
TGTGCCAGCAGGGAGAACTATGATACGCAGTATTTT
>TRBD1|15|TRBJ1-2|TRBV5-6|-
CASSLWTGGVYGYTF
TGTGCCAGCAGCTTGTGGACAGGGGGCGTCTATGGCTACACCTTC
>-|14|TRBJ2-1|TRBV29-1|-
CSVEDLRGVGEQFF
TGCAGCGTTGAAGATCTTAGGGGGGTTGGTGAGCAGTTCTTC
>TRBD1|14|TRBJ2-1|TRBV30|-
CAWTRRQGAREQFF
TGTGCCTGGACTCGAAGACAGGGGGCGAGGGAGCAGTTCTTC
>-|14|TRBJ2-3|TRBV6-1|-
CASSGGQTTDTQYF
TGTGCCAGCAGTGGAGGGCAGACCACAGATACGCAGTATTTT
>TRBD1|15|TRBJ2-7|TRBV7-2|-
CASTPQTGQGYEQYF
TGTGCCAGCACTCCTCAAACGGGACAGGGCTACGAGCAGTACTTC
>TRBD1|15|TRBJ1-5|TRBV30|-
CAWSLGGGESKPQHF
TGTGCCTGGAGTTTAGGAGGGGGCGAATCTAAGCCCCAGCATTTT
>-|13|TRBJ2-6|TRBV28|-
CASSPSGANVLTF
TGTGCCAGCAGTCCTTCTGGGGCCAACGTCCTGACTTTC
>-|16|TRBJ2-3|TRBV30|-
CAWSMSGGGLTDTQYF
TGTGCCTGGAGTATGTCTGGCGGGGGCCTCACAGATACGCAGTATTTT
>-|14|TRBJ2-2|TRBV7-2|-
CASSFRQATGELFF
TGTGCCAGCAGCTTTCGACAAGCCACCGGGGAGCTGTTTTTT
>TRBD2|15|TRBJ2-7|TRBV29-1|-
CSVEGTSGASYEQYF
TGCAGCGTTGAGGGGACTAGCGGGGCATCCTACGAGCAGTACTTC
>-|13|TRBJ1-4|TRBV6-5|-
CASSYDHNEKLFF
TGTGCCAGCAGTTACGACCATAATGAAAAACTGTTTTTT
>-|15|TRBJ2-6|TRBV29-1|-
CSVAQGRDGANVLTF
TGCAGCGTTGCCCAGGGGAGGGATGGGGCCAACGTCCTGACTTTC
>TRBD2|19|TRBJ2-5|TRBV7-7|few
CASSATSGGSVRPGSTQYF
TGTGCTAGCAGCGCGACTAGCGGGGGGTCCGTACGGCCGGGGAGTACCCAGTACTTC
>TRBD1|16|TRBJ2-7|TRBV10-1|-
CASSGSPGQGVHEQYF
TGCGCCAGCAGTGGATCACCGGGACAGGGTGTCCACGAGCAGTACTTC
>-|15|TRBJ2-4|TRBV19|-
CASSITLDHKSIQYF
TGTGCCAGTAGTATAACTCTCGACCATAAGAGCATTCAGTACTTC
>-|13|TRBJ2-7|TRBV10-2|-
CATQPTESYEQYF
TGCGCCACCCAACCCACCGAATCGTACGAGCAGTACTTC
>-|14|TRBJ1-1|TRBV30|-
CAWSKENLNTEAFF
TGTGCCTGGAGTAAGGAGAATCTAAACACTGAAGCTTTCTTT
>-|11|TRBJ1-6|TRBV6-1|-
CASSEKAPLHF
TGTGCCAGCAGTGAAAAGGCACCCCTCCACTTT
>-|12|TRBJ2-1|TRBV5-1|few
CASTYGTGEQFF
TGCGCCAGCACCTACGGGACTGGCGAGCAGTTCTTC
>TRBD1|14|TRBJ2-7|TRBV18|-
CASSIGTDYYEQYF
TGTGCCAGCTCGATAGGGACAGACTACTACGAGCAGTACTTC
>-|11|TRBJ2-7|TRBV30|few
CAWKGSYEQYF
TGTGCCTGGAAAGGTTCATACGAGCAGTACTTC
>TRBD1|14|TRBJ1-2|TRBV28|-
CASSSYGTGYGYTF
TGTGCCAGCAGTTCCTATGGGACAGGCTATGGCTACACCTTC
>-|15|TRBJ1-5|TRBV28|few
CASSLGGVGNQPQHF
TGTGCCAGCAGTTTAGGAGGGGTGGGCAATCAGCCCCAGCATTTT
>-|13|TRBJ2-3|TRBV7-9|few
CASRMDPTDTQYF
TGTGCCAGCAGGATGGACCCTACAGATACGCAGTATTTT
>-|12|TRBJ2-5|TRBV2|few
CASSDLEETQYF
TGTGCCAGCAGTGACTTAGAGGAGACCCAGTACTTC
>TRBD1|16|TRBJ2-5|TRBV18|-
CASSRIPGQGTETQYF
TGTGCCAGCTCACGAATCCCGGGACAGGGTACCGAGACCCAGTACTTC
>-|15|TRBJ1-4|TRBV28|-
CASSTVGPGNEKLFF
TGTGCCAGCAGTACCGTAGGGCCCGGTAATGAAAAACTGTTTTTT
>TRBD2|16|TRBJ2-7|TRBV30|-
CAWSVLFGYGGLGQYF
TGTGCCTGGAGTGTACTCTTTGGGTACGGGGGGTTGGGGCAGTACTTC